This T cell receptor (beta chain) was sequenced for a study of T-cell reconstitution after alpha-beta-depleted transplantation in children (dated by TCRdb to about 2016). Looking at the study overall: Using TCR repertoire profiling, the study followed T-cell immune reconstitution in a quantitative way in children after TCRalphabeta/CD19-depleted allogeneic hematopoietic cell transplantation.

In the case of this clonotype: Its antigen remains undetermined. There are no base qualities to consult, and no much larger clone falls within one base.

Overall results and qualifications from the work: Over the following months the frequencies of hyperexpanded clones went down, and after one year T-cell counts and TCRbeta diversity were mostly credited to newly produced T cells. In some patients, high TCRbeta diversity at day 60 was attributed to recipient T cells and intrathymic progenitors that had survived conditioning. Apparently early alphabetaT-cell count recovery about two months after transplant reportedly relied on only several hundred rapidly expanded clones derived from non-depleted graft cells.

What the treatment or condition label conveys for this sample: allogeneic hematopoietic cell transplantation with graft depleted of TCRalphabeta T cells and CD19 B cells. Transplant recipients were children who received TCRalphabeta/CD19-depleted allogeneic hematopoietic cell grafts. The method was PCR. Instrument used: Illumina HiSeq 2500. TCR libraries were prepared with molecular barcoding, using unique molecular identifiers to normalize TCRbeta repertoire quantification. TCRdb reran the public reads through fastp at Q25 and MiXCR, keeping productive beta chains. Under each unique CDR3 protein, matching rows form one entry showing the most common genes and DNA. Counted in this sample were around 370,000 distinct CDR3 sequences; roughly 17% of them appeared once. Of the sample, about 41% is held by the ten largest clones. V trim: 1 base; J trim: 4 bases; unmatched bases: 11. Including the terminal cysteine and phenylalanine, the CDR3 comprises 18 residues. CDR3 DNA only is kept here, 54 bases in frame from base 1. The germline V gene (reference sequence) gives CDR1 as DFQATT and CDR2 as SNEGSKA.

Recombination joined TRBV20-1 with TRBJ2-7; the central 15 bases match TRBD2. The clonotype originates from a male patient between 2 and 10 years old who had a stem cell transplant for acute lymphoblastic leukemia, so the T cells may come from the graft donor. The sequences come from PBMCs, mostly from graft donor cells, collected 360 days after TCRalphabeta/CD19-depleted stem cell transplant. At the DNA level, the sequence is TGCAGTGCTAGAGTTTGGACTAGCGGGAGGGAAGCGACTTACGAGCAGTACTTC. The resulting protein is CSARVWTSGREATYEQYF.